The 2 T cell receptor beta chains in this list originate from one sample, sequenced in a study of cytomegalovirus exposure and HLA in healthy donors. Amplification used 60 Vbeta primers and 13 Jbeta primers. Generated by immunoSEQ multiplex PCR, the TCRdb table keeps only in-frame clones and is missing some. The sample lists 90,000 to 130,000 clones; about 80% were seen once. The material sequenced was PBMCs. The source of these receptors is a man aged 25 to 40 in good health and CMV-seropositive.

The chain carries TRBV21-1 and TRBJ1-4; the D call TRBD1 from the table was never checked on the DNA. TRBV21-1 constitutes a pseudogene. The CDR3 has 16 amino acids. Written as DNA, the CDR3 is TGTGCCAGCAGCACTGAACCGGGACAGGCGTGGGAAAAACTGTTTTTT. Its translation is CASSTEPGQAWEKLFF.

This clone was picked up one time. A read error may account for a junction end that differs from germline. This same CDR3 is encoded by further DNA sequences in the sample. The chain recombines TRBV27 with TRBJ1-6; D call uncertain. Germline lookup yields CDR1 MNHEY and CDR2 SMNVEV (reference sequence). This CDR3 has 14 amino acids. CDR3 region: CASRADSYNSPLHF. The CDR3 nucleotides are TGTGCCAGCCGAGCCGACTCCTATAATTCGCCCCTCCACTTT.